The present T cell receptor beta chain was sequenced within a study of cytomegalovirus exposure and HLA in healthy donors. Study-wide results and caveats: The study recorded some 160 TCR beta chains that were cytomegalovirus-associated.

Healthy bone marrow donors supplied every sample. As regards this clone: No antigen is known for it.

Vbeta (60) and Jbeta (13) primers were used in the PCR. TCRdb's copy holds only in-frame clones and misses some; the assay was immunoSEQ multiplex PCR. Of about 200,000 clones in the sample, 82% were seen once. This CDR3 is built from 12 residues. CDR1 and CDR2 (germline): LNHNV, YYDKDF (reference sequence). The V gene lost 4 bases and the J gene lost 8 bases, with 8 bases spanning the gap. The sample comprised PBMCs. The rearrangement joins TRBV15 to TRBJ2-2; D is possibly TRBD2 (5 bases). This sequence originates from a woman between 18 and 29 years old in good health and CMV-seronegative. Here the CDR3 reads CATSKRVGELFF. DNA of the CDR3: TGTGCCACCAGCAAGAGGGTTGGGGAGCTGTTTTTT.